This entry lists 27 T cell receptor beta chains sequenced from one sample in a study of blood T cell repertoires in COVID-19. Clones were read by immunoSEQ multiplex PCR, and TCRdb kept only the in-frame ones, dropping some. The sample consists of 70,000 or so clones, around 90% of them appearing once. Input material: peripheral blood. The receptors here all came from a human donor in a cohort sampled during active COVID-19.

J is TRBJ1-2 and V is TRBV29-1, with TRBD1 identical over 8 bases. CDR3 length: 12 residues. With 6 bases clipped from V and 2 bases from J, the junction kept 2 bases outside the gene matches. Germline V gene lookup returns CDR1 SQVTM and CDR2 ANQGSEA. The CDR3 sequence is CSVGQGNYGYTF. CDR3 nucleotides: TGCAGCGTAGGACAGGGAAACTATGGCTACACCTTC.

V usage is TRBV2 and J usage is TRBJ2-1; 11 nucleotides align to TRBD1. Germline CDR1 and CDR2: SNHLY and FYNNEI. Trimming at V came to 6 bases and at J to 12 bases, leaving 1 base not matched to a gene. This CDR3 comprises 11 residues. CDR3 nucleotides: TGTGCCAGCAGGGGGACAGGGGGGCAGTTCTTC. Translating gives CASRGTGGQFF.

V and J are TRBV7-6 and TRBJ1-1; unclear D gene. The CDR3 consists of 14 residues. CDR1 is SGHVS and CDR2 is FNYEAQ in the germline V gene. V was cut by 5 bases and J by 0 bases, with 10 bases left in between. The CDR3 loop reads CASSPQFMNTEAFF. The CDR3, as DNA: TGTGCCAGCAGCCCTCAGTTCATGAACACTGAAGCTTTCTTT.

The chain uses TRBV21-1 and TRBJ2-4; TRBD2, the table's D call, was not compared with the DNA. TRBV21-1 has pseudogene status. The CDR3 extends over 16 amino acids. The CDR3 DNA follows: TGTGCCAGCATATTCGGCGGGCAGAGAGCCAAAAACATTCAGTACTTC. Translated, it gives CASIFGGQRAKNIQYF.

The CDR3, as DNA: TGTGCCAGCAGCGTAGGACAGCGACAAGAGACCCAGTACTTC. Protein: CASSVGQRQETQYF. The V call is TRBV7-9, the J call TRBJ2-5; D perhaps matches TRBD1 (6 bases). The CDR3 extends over 14 amino acids. Trimming removed 5 bases from V and 2 bases from J, with 12 bases in between. CDR1 and CDR2 (germline): SEHNR, FQNEAQ (reference sequence).

The rearrangement uses TRBV30 and TRBJ1-5, with 7 bases identical to TRBD1. CDR3 length equals 14 residues. Germline V gives CDR1 GTSNPN, CDR2 SVGIG (reference sequence). V was pared by 2 bases and J by 6 bases, with 7 bases of the junction left unmatched. The DNA for the CDR3 is TGTGCCTGGAGTTTGGAGGGGGCTGGTCAGCCCCAGCATTTT. Translation: CAWSLEGAGQPQHF.

This clone was seen more than once but under ten times. The chain uses TRBV27 and TRBJ2-7; 11 bases line up with TRBD2. The CDR3 sequence is 15 residues long. Trimming at V came to 6 bases and at J to 3 bases, leaving 7 bases not matched to a gene. CDR1 MNHEY and CDR2 SMNVEV come from the germline V gene (reference sequence). The CDR3 is CASRPPGLADYEQYF. The CDR3, as DNA: TGTGCCAGCAGACCTCCGGGACTAGCGGACTACGAGCAGTACTTC.

The V call is TRBV28, the J call TRBJ1-1; D not certain. V lost 6 bases and J lost 5, with 16 bases in between. The CDR3 has 14 residues. Germline CDR1 reads MDHEN; CDR2 reads SYDVKM. The CDR3 region is CASSLGAGGTEAFF. DNA for the CDR3: TGTGCCAGCAGCCTAGGAGCAGGAGGGACTGAAGCTTTCTTT.

V usage is TRBV21-1 and J usage is TRBJ1-5; the tabulated D call, TRBD1, remains unverified against the DNA. TRBV21-1 corresponds to a pseudogene. This CDR3 comprises 17 residues. The CDR3 loop reads CASSKMDRVISNQPQHF. DNA for the CDR3: TGTGCCAGCAGCAAAATGGACAGGGTGATTAGCAATCAGCCCCAGCATTTT.

The V gene is TRBV5-4, the J gene TRBJ2-1; possible D gene TRBD1, 5 bases. This CDR3 has 17 amino acids. V was pared by 4 bases and J by 2 bases, with 19 bases between. Germline CDR1 and CDR2: SGHNT and YYREEE (reference sequence). The DNA for the CDR3 is TGTGCCAGCAGCAACGATAAAGCCAGGGCGACCTACAATGAGCAGTTCTTC. This translates into CASSNDKARATYNEQFF.

J is TRBJ2-7 and V is TRBV28, with D uncertain. The ends were cut back, 3 bases at V and 7 bases at J, with 7 bases in the middle. This CDR3 comprises 11 residues. Per the germline V gene, CDR1 is MDHEN and CDR2 is SYDVKM. CDR3 DNA: TGTGCCAGCAGTTTTACGCAGGAGCAGTACTTC. The encoded protein is CASSFTQEQYF.

The V call is TRBV10-2, the J call TRBJ2-2; weak D call: TRBD2 (5 bases). Trimming shortened V by 4 bases and J by 7 bases, and 10 bases separated the two germline ends. The CDR3 is 13 amino acids. CDR1 is WSHSY and CDR2 is SAAADI in the germline V gene. CDR3 sequence: CASSGWENGELFF. The CDR3 region has the DNA TGCGCCAGCAGTGGTTGGGAGAACGGGGAGCTGTTTTTT.

V usage is TRBV5-4 and J usage is TRBJ1-6; weak D call: TRBD1 (5 bases). CDR1 and CDR2 (germline): SGHNT, YYREEE (reference sequence). Deletions cut 0 bases from V and 5 bases from J, with 9 bases between. This CDR3 is 15 amino acids long. This chain's CDR3 is CASSLGQPDNSPLHF. CDR3 nucleotides: TGTGCCAGCAGCTTGGGACAGCCTGATAATTCACCCCTCCACTTT.

This clone was detected a few times. V usage is TRBV4-3 and J usage is TRBJ2-2; D is unclear. V lost 3 bases to trimming and J lost 3 bases, with 14 bases between them. CDR1 LGHNA and CDR2 YSLEER come from the germline V gene. There are 16 residues in the CDR3. CDR3 region: CASSQRPGPHTGELFF. In DNA, the CDR3 is TGCGCCAGCAGCCAGAGACCAGGCCCTCACACCGGGGAGCTGTTTTTT.

V is TRBV2 and J is TRBJ1-5; possible D gene TRBD1, 6 bases. The V end lost 2 bases, the J end lost 1 base, and 15 bases lay between the germline ends. Germline V gene data show CDR1 as SNHLY and CDR2 as FYNNEI. The CDR3 is 17 residues long. The CDR3 reads CASSESPGTISNQPQHF. DNA of the CDR3: TGTGCCAGCAGTGAATCCCCGGGGACAATCAGCAATCAGCCCCAGCATTTT. Supplemented by reference TRBV2 and TRBJ1-5, the full variable domain reads EPEVTQTPSHQVTQMGQEVILRCVPISNHLYFYWYRQILGQKVEFLVSFYNNEISEKSEIFDDQFSVERPDGSNFTLKIRSTKLEDSAMYFCASSESPGTISNQPQHFGDGTRLSIL.

The chain employs TRBV3-1 (or the pseudogene TRBV3-2) and TRBJ1-1; 7 nucleotides agree with TRBD1. The germline V gene encodes CDR1 LGHDT and CDR2 YNNKEL (reference sequence). The CDR3 loop spans 14 amino acids. J lost 1 base, V lost 4 bases, and 3 bases had no gene match. The CDR3 protein is CASSPDRANTEAFF. The CDR3, as DNA: TGTGCCAGCAGCCCCGACAGGGCGAACACTGAAGCTTTCTTT.

The chain recombines TRBV27 with TRBJ2-2; possibly TRBD1 for D (5 bases). The CDR3 spans 14 residues. Germline CDR1 is MNHEY and CDR2 is SMNVEV (reference sequence). V dropped 6 bases and J dropped 1 base, with 9 bases sitting between them. The DNA for the CDR3 is TGTGCCAGCAGACGTGGACAGAACACCGGGGAGCTGTTTTTT. It encodes CASRRGQNTGELFF.

The chain has TRBV4-1 and TRBJ2-3; D is undetermined. The CDR3 has 14 amino acids. Trimming stripped 4 bases from V and 6 bases from J, with 14 bases between. Looked up from germline, CDR1 is MGHRA and CDR2 is YSYEKL. The CDR3 protein is CASSPTTAGDTQYF. CDR3 DNA: TGCGCCAGCAGCCCAACTACCGCTGGGGATACGCAGTATTTT.

This chain connects TRBV9 to TRBJ2-2; D may be TRBD2 (6 bases). CDR1 SGDLS and CDR2 YYNGEE come from the germline V gene. Trimming took 0 bases from V and 0 from J, leaving 9 bases between them. The CDR3 is 16 amino acids. The CDR3 coding sequence is TGTGCCAGCAGCGTAGTTAGCGGTTCGAACACCGGGGAGCTGTTTTTT. As protein: CASSVVSGSNTGELFF.

This clone appeared a few times. V gene TRBV6-6 combines with J gene TRBJ1-5; 12 bases agree with TRBD1. The CDR3 loop spans 15 amino acids. After removal of 2 bases from V and 5 bases from J, the junction contained 1 base not matched to a gene. Germline CDR1 is MNHNY and CDR2 is SVGAGI (reference sequence). As DNA, the CDR3 is TGTGCCAGCAGTTACCGGGACAGGGGGCATCAGCCCCAGCATTTT. It encodes CASSYRDRGHQPQHF.

V and J are TRBV18 and TRBJ1-4; 8 bases line up with TRBD1. The ends lost 4 bases at V and 6 bases at J; junction bases unmatched: 7. CDR3 length equals 15 residues. The V gene's germline CDR1 is KGHSH and CDR2 LQKENI. CDR3 loop: CASSLRPGQDEKLFF. CDR3 sequence (DNA): TGTGCCAGCTCACTCAGACCGGGACAGGATGAAAAACTGTTTTTT.

The rearrangement uses TRBV7-3 and TRBJ2-2; TRBD1 matches at 7 bases. This CDR3 comprises 15 residues. Germline V gene lookup returns CDR1 SGHTA and CDR2 FQGTGA. V trimming: 6 bases; J trimming: 2 bases; junction bases outside the gene matches: 6. CDR3 region: CASSKTGSNTGELFF. CDR3 sequence (DNA): TGTGCCAGCAGTAAGACAGGGAGTAACACCGGGGAGCTGTTTTTT.

The J gene is TRBJ1-1, the V gene TRBV6-2 or TRBV6-3; TRBD1 matches at 7 bases. The CDR3 extends over 15 amino acids. Germline lookup yields CDR1 MNHEY and CDR2 SVGEGT. J was trimmed by 6 bases and V by 2 bases; bases with no gene match: 9. The CDR3 nucleotides are TGTGCCAGCAGTTACACCAAACAGGGGTGGGCTGAAGCTTTCTTT. Amino acid sequence: CASSYTKQGWAEAFF.

This clone was seen only a few times. The chain joins TRBV12-3 or TRBV12-4 to TRBJ1-2, with no clear D. This CDR3 spans 13 amino acids. The germline V and J ends were trimmed by 2 bases and 4 bases, with 8 bases remaining between them. The CDR3 coding sequence is TGTGCCAGCAGTTTATCTGGGCCCTATGGCTACACCTTC. It specifies CASSLSGPYGYTF.

The rearrangement joins TRBV12-3 or TRBV12-4 to TRBJ1-4, with a tentative D call TRBD1 (5 bases). The CDR3 has 13 amino acids. Trimming cost V 6 bases and J 8 bases, with 13 bases left between them. DNA of the CDR3: TGTGCCAGCAGCTCGGACAACGACGAAAAACTGTTTTTT. Amino acid sequence: CASSSDNDEKLFF.

This clone was picked up one time. The genes are TRBV6-1 and TRBJ2-1, with 8 bases matching TRBD2. J gave up 6 bases and V 4 bases, and 11 bases lay outside the gene matches. The CDR3 has 16 amino acids. CDR1 is MNHNS, CDR2 SASEGT, per germline. The CDR3 DNA follows: TGTGCCAGCAGTGGAGGGAGGCTAGCGGGTTTCAATGAGCAGTTCTTC. It codes for CASSGGRLAGFNEQFF.

The V and J genes are TRBV6-6 and TRBJ2-4, with a weak D call TRBD2 (6 bases). The CDR3 extends over 15 amino acids. Germline-derived CDR1 and CDR2 are MNHNY and SVGAGI (reference sequence). V lost 7 bases, J lost 0 bases, and 13 bases lay in between. The CDR3 bases are TGTGCCAGCAAAGCGCGGGAAGTAGCCAAAAACATTCAGTACTTC. It codes for CASKAREVAKNIQYF.